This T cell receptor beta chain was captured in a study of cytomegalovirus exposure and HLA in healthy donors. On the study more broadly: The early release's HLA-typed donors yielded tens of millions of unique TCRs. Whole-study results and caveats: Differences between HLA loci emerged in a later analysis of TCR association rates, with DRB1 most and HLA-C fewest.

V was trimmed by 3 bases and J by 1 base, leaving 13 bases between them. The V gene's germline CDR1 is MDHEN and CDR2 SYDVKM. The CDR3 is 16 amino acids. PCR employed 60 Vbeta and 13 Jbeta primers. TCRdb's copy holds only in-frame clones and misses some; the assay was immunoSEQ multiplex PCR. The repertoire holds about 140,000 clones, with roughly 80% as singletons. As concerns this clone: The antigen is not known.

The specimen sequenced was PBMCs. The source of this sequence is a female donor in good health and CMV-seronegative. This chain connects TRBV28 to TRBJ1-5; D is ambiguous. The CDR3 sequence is CASSLLADASNQPQHF. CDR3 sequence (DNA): TGTGCCAGCAGTTTGCTAGCGGACGCGAGCAATCAGCCCCAGCATTTT.